These T cell receptor beta chains were read from a single sample in a study of T-cell reconstitution after alpha-beta-depleted transplantation in children. Using its own MiXCR run on the PCR reads, TCRdb lists one record per CDR3 protein. The table lists 700,000 or so distinct CDR3 sequences, approximately 14% of them singletons. Sample: PBMCs, taken before TCRalphabeta/CD19-depleted stem cell transplant. The receptors shown here come from a girl aged 2-9 years with congenital amegakaryocytic thrombocytopenia, due to receive a stem cell transplant. CDR3s include the opening cysteine and the closing phenylalanine or tryptophan. D genes are given only for firm matches. Rows may omit the clone size; those that give it use once, few, many or a size class.

V	J	D	size	CDR3	DNA
TRBV20-1	TRBJ1-5	NA	NA	CCAGPGNRGGENQPQHF	TGCTGTGCTGGACCGGGGAACCGCGGAGGGGAAAATCAGCCCCAGCATTTT
TRBV10-3	TRBJ2-1	TRBD2	NA	CAIRDGNLAGGRQFF	TGTGCCATCAGGGACGGTAATCTAGCGGGAGGGCGGCAGTTCTTC
TRBV28	TRBJ2-7	TRBD1	few	CASSLVRTGGWEQYF	TGTGCCAGCAGTTTAGTGAGGACAGGGGGATGGGAGCAGTACTTC
TRBV5-1	TRBJ2-7	TRBD2	NA	CASSLPPGLAGEQYF	TGCGCCAGCAGCTTGCCGCCGGGACTAGCGGGTGAGCAGTACTTC
TRBV24-1	TRBJ2-1	NA	NA	CATSDLRLAIYNEQFF	TGTGCCACCAGTGATTTGCGCCTAGCGATCTACAATGAGCAGTTCTTC
TRBV20-1	TRBJ2-5	NA	many	CSARDGGNQETQYF	TGCAGTGCTAGAGATGGTGGCAACCAAGAGACCCAGTACTTC
TRBV4-1	TRBJ2-7	NA	NA	CASSQQADTAYEQYF	TGCGCCAGCAGCCAACAAGCGGATACGGCCTACGAGCAGTACTTC
TRBV11-2	TRBJ1-2	NA	many	CASSLGPDGYTF	TGTGCCAGCAGCTTAGGGCCTGATGGCTACACCTTC
TRBV12-3/TRBV12-4	TRBJ2-2	TRBD2	NA	CASSFRILSGQAGELFF	TGTGCCAGCAGTTTTCGTATCCTTAGCGGGCAAGCCGGGGAGCTGTTTTTT
TRBV12-5	TRBJ2-3	NA	few	CASGLGLTGSTDTQYF	TGTGCTAGTGGTTTGGGACTGACAGGTAGCACAGATACGCAGTATTTT
TRBV27	TRBJ2-2	TRBD2	few	CASSPSGRVMSGELFF	TGTGCCAGCAGCCCCAGCGGGAGGGTCATGTCCGGGGAGCTGTTTTTT
TRBV20-1	TRBJ2-2	NA	many	CSARALPASAGELFF	TGCAGTGCTAGAGCTTTGCCAGCGTCTGCCGGGGAGCTGTTTTTT
TRBV30	TRBJ2-1	TRBD2	many	CAWSVGLAKKYNEQFF	TGTGCCTGGAGTGTAGGACTAGCTAAAAAATACAATGAGCAGTTCTTC
TRBV14	TRBJ1-1	NA	few	CASTGRNKLRRDTEAFF	TGTGCCAGCACCGGACGAAATAAGCTGCGTCGGGACACTGAAGCTTTCTTT
TRBV20-1	TRBJ2-3	NA	many	CSARGYPRSDTQYF	TGCAGTGCTAGAGGCTATCCTCGGTCAGATACGCAGTATTTT
TRBV11-2	TRBJ2-7	TRBD1	NA	CASSLGGGQGSEQYF	TGTGCCAGCAGCTTAGGTGGGGGACAGGGGAGCGAGCAGTACTTC
TRBV20-1	TRBJ2-5	NA	NA	CSAIPDSHLTQYF	TGCAGTGCCATACCGGACAGCCATTTGACCCAGTACTTC
TRBV7-9	TRBJ2-1	TRBD2	many	CASSPIKGGLANDEQFF	TGTGCCAGCAGCCCGATAAAGGGGGGACTAGCGAATGATGAGCAGTTCTTC
TRBV28	TRBJ2-5	TRBD2	NA	CASSIGTSGRESQETQYF	TGTGCCAGCAGTATAGGGACTAGCGGGAGGGAAAGCCAAGAGACCCAGTACTTC
TRBV9	TRBJ2-3	TRBD2	many	CASSVATSGSTDTQYF	TGTGCCAGCAGCGTAGCGACTAGCGGGAGCACAGATACGCAGTATTTT
TRBV29-1	TRBJ2-7	NA	NA	CSVEGTEGPSSYEQYF	TGCAGCGTTGAAGGGACAGAGGGGCCCTCCTCCTACGAGCAGTACTTC
TRBV12-3/TRBV12-4	TRBJ1-2	NA	many	CASSSRTGNYGYTF	TGTGCCAGCAGTTCCCGAACGGGGAACTATGGCTACACCTTC
TRBV20-1	TRBJ1-1	TRBD1	many	CSANTGGNTEAFF	TGCAGTGCTAATACAGGGGGTAACACTGAAGCTTTCTTT
TRBV5-6	TRBJ1-3	NA	NA	CASSFVGSGNTIYF	TGTGCCAGCAGCTTTGTGGGCTCTGGAAACACCATATATTTT
TRBV20-1	TRBJ1-1	NA	many	CSARDKGWDTEAFF	TGCAGTGCTAGAGATAAGGGATGGGACACTGAAGCTTTCTTT
TRBV2	TRBJ1-1	NA	few	CASKDPISRESKNTEAFF	TGTGCCAGCAAGGACCCCATTTCCCGGGAGTCCAAGAACACTGAAGCTTTCTTT
TRBV30	TRBJ2-5	TRBD2	many	CAWTSGQETQYF	TGTGCCTGGACTAGCGGCCAAGAGACCCAGTACTTC
TRBV5-1	TRBJ2-7	NA	NA	CASSQEPKSSYEQYF	TGCGCCAGCAGCCAGGAACCAAAGAGCTCCTACGAGCAGTACTTC
TRBV7-8	TRBJ1-2	NA	few	CASSLAGPGVSYGYTF	TGTGCCAGCAGCTTGGCAGGACCGGGAGTTAGCTATGGCTACACCTTC
TRBV7-9	TRBJ2-5	NA	NA	CASSLMSGPQETQYF	TGTGCCAGCAGCTTAATGTCAGGCCCCCAAGAGACCCAGTACTTC
TRBV5-1	TRBJ2-1	NA	few	CASSPVDPGRGEQFF	TGCGCCAGCAGCCCAGTCGACCCCGGCCGAGGAGAGCAGTTCTTC
TRBV7-6	TRBJ2-3	NA	NA	CASSPRGQVTDTQYF	TGTGCCAGCAGCCCCCGAGGGCAGGTCACAGATACGCAGTATTTT
TRBV29-1	TRBJ1-1	NA	few	CSDRDKWNTEAFF	TGCAGCGACCGGGACAAGTGGAACACTGAAGCTTTCTTT
TRBV5-1	TRBJ2-2	NA	many	CASSPEPGRSTGELFF	TGCGCCAGCAGCCCCGAACCGGGGAGATCCACCGGGGAGCTGTTTTTT
TRBV29-1	TRBJ1-1	TRBD1	many	CSVGGQMNTEAFF	TGCAGCGTTGGGGGACAGATGAACACTGAAGCTTTCTTT
TRBV4-2	TRBJ2-1	NA	NA	CASSQDRGRWGKDWGYEQFF	TGTGCCAGCAGCCAAGATCGTGGCAGGTGGGGCAAAGATTGGGGATATGAGCAGTTCTTC
TRBV7-8	TRBJ2-1	TRBD1	few	CASSLGDRGFDDEQFF	TGTGCCAGCAGCTTAGGGGACAGGGGTTTTGACGATGAGCAGTTCTTC
TRBV7-6	TRBJ2-3	TRBD2	NA	CASSSRQAGGSDTQYF	TGTGCCAGCAGCTCTCGTCAAGCGGGAGGATCCGATACGCAGTATTTT
TRBV5-1	TRBJ2-5	NA	few	CASSLVVRKEETQYF	TGCGCCAGCAGCTTGGTTGTTAGAAAAGAAGAGACCCAGTACTTC
TRBV29-1	TRBJ2-5	TRBD2	many	CSVDGLAEETQYF	TGCAGCGTTGACGGACTAGCGGAAGAGACCCAGTACTTC
TRBV6-8	TRBJ1-1	TRBD1	few	CARKDRGGTEAFF	TGTGCCAGAAAAGACAGGGGTGGCACTGAAGCTTTCTTT
TRBV11-2	TRBJ2-7	NA	NA	CASSTQGDLLEQYF	TGTGCCAGCAGCACACAGGGCGACCTTCTCGAGCAGTACTTC
TRBV5-1	TRBJ2-2	TRBD2	many	CASSYLAGDTGELFF	TGCGCCAGCAGCTACCTAGCGGGAGATACCGGGGAGCTGTTTTTT
TRBV12-3/TRBV12-4	TRBJ2-3	NA	few	CASRAGASTDTQYF	TGTGCCAGCAGGGCGGGGGCTAGCACAGATACGCAGTATTTT
TRBV5-1	TRBJ2-3	TRBD2	few	CASSLSLAGGGTDTQYF	TGCGCCAGCAGCTTGAGCCTAGCGGGAGGCGGCACAGATACGCAGTATTTT
TRBV29-1	TRBJ2-7	NA	NA	CSVGRQSYEQYF	TGCAGCGTGGGTCGACAGTCCTACGAGCAGTACTTC
TRBV5-1	TRBJ2-1	NA	many	CASSFYRDNEQFF	TGCGCCAGCAGCTTTTACAGGGACAATGAGCAGTTCTTC
TRBV12-3/TRBV12-4	TRBJ2-1	TRBD2	NA	CASSSPKVPAGEISYNEQFF	TGTGCCAGCAGTTCCCCCAAAGTCCCGGCGGGAGAGATTTCCTACAATGAGCAGTTCTTC
TRBV6-2/TRBV6-3	TRBJ2-7	TRBD2	many	CASMGLLSSYEQYF	TGTGCCAGCATGGGACTACTTAGCTCCTACGAGCAGTACTTC
TRBV20-1	TRBJ2-7	TRBD1	many	CSATLQGSYEQYF	TGCAGTGCTACCCTACAGGGGTCTTACGAGCAGTACTTC